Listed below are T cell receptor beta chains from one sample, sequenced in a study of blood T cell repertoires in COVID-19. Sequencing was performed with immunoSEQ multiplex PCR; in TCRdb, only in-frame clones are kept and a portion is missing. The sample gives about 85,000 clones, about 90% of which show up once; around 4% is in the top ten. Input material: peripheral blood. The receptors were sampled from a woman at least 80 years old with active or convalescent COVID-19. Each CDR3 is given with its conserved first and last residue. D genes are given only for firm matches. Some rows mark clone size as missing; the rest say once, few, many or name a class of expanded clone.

CATSARTGRVGELFF,TGTGCCACCAGTGCCCGGACCGGCAGGGTAGGGGAGCTGTTTTTT,TRBV24-1,.,once,TRBJ2-2
CASSLSGRRRGDSYEQYF,TGTGCCAGCAGTTTAAGTGGGAGGAGGCGGGGGGACTCCTACGAGCAGTACTTC,TRBV27,TRBD2,.,TRBJ2-7
CASSYRRTESYEQYF,TGTGCCAGCAGTTACCGGAGGACCGAATCCTACGAGCAGTACTTC,TRBV6-5,.,.,TRBJ2-7
CASSRSGLAGTETQYF,TGCGCCAGCAGCCGATCCGGGCTAGCGGGAACGGAGACCCAGTACTTC,TRBV5-1,TRBD2,once,TRBJ2-5
CADHSGGETQYF,TGTGCAGACCATAGCGGCGGGGAGACCCAGTACTTC,TRBV7-9,.,.,TRBJ2-5
CASSRLGGNTEAFF,TGTGCCAGCTCACGTTTAGGCGGGAACACTGAAGCTTTCTTT,TRBV18,.,.,TRBJ1-1
CASSWTGRNTGELFF,TGTGCCAGCAGTTGGACAGGGAGAAACACCGGGGAGCTGTTTTTT,TRBV5-8,TRBD1,.,TRBJ2-2
CASSPRTGGNQPQHF,TGTGCCAGCAGTCCTAGGACAGGGGGCAATCAGCCCCAGCATTTT,TRBV7-2,TRBD1,.,TRBJ1-5
CAISPGLAGSNTGELFF,TGTGCCATCAGTCCAGGACTAGCGGGATCGAACACCGGGGAGCTGTTTTTT,TRBV10-3,TRBD2,.,TRBJ2-2
CASSPGGLGNTIYF,TGTGCCAGCTCACCGGGCGGACTTGGAAACACCATATATTTT,TRBV18,.,.,TRBJ1-3
CASRSEMAKNIQYF,TGTGCCAGCAGGAGCGAGATGGCCAAAAACATTCAGTACTTC,TRBV28,.,.,TRBJ2-4
CASSSGRGLRNEQFF,TGTGCCAGCAGCTCCGGGCGGGGACTGAGGAATGAGCAGTTCTTC,TRBV11-2,.,.,TRBJ2-1
CASTPGTSYNEQFF,TGCGCCAGCACCCCCGGGACTAGCTACAATGAGCAGTTCTTC,TRBV5-1,TRBD2,.,TRBJ2-1
CATASAGVNTIYF,TGTGCCACCGCCTCGGCGGGAGTAAACACCATATATTTT,TRBV15,.,few,TRBJ1-3
CASSPMTGSGNTIYF,TGTGCCAGCTCACCCATGACAGGTTCTGGAAACACCATATATTTT,TRBV18,.,.,TRBJ1-3
CASSFRGSSESYEQYF,TGTGCCAGCAGCTTTCGAGGCTCTAGCGAATCCTACGAGCAGTACTTC,TRBV7-9,.,.,TRBJ2-7
CASSPGQGYSNQPQHF,TGTGCCAGCTCACCGGGACAGGGGTATAGCAATCAGCCCCAGCATTTT,TRBV18,TRBD1,.,TRBJ1-5
CASSQEVSGNPRSYNEQFF,TGTGCCAGCAGCCAAGAAGTTAGCGGGAATCCCCGCTCCTACAATGAGCAGTTCTTC,TRBV4-2,TRBD2,.,TRBJ2-1
CASSLGLGNRGANVLTF,TGTGCCAGCAGTTTGGGGCTAGGGAATAGAGGGGCCAACGTCCTGACTTTC,TRBV27,.,once,TRBJ2-6
CAISGGQRDTEAFF,TGTGCCATCAGTGGGGGACAGCGGGACACTGAAGCTTTCTTT,TRBV10-3,TRBD1,.,TRBJ1-1
CASSPTGVDEQYF,TGTGCCAGCTCACCTACAGGGGTTGACGAGCAGTACTTC,TRBV18,TRBD1,few,TRBJ2-7
CASSLGPAGVREQYF,TGTGCCAGCAGTTTAGGCCCAGCGGGAGTGCGTGAGCAGTACTTC,TRBV28,TRBD2,.,TRBJ2-7
CASSYRAEGTDTQYF,TGTGCCAGCAGTTACCGGGCAGAGGGAACAGATACGCAGTATTTT,TRBV6-2/TRBV6-3,.,.,TRBJ2-3
CAISDQAMTAEAFF,TGTGCCATCAGTGACCAGGCCATGACCGCTGAAGCTTTCTTT,TRBV10-3,.,once,TRBJ1-1
CASSFEGGSQPQHF,TGTGCCAGCAGCTTCGAAGGGGGCAGTCAGCCCCAGCATTTT,TRBV7-9,TRBD1,once,TRBJ1-5
CASSPQGPSGNTIYF,TGTGCCAGCAGCCCACAGGGCCCCTCTGGAAACACCATATATTTT,TRBV14,.,.,TRBJ1-3
CASSRTGGNSPLHF,TGTGCCAGCAGTAGGACAGGGGGTAATTCACCCCTCCACTTT,TRBV2,TRBD1,.,TRBJ1-6